The 20 T cell receptor beta chains given below trace back to one sample, sequenced in a study of T-cell reconstitution after alpha-beta-depleted transplantation in children. A TCRbeta library incorporating unique molecular identifiers was prepared. TCRdb reprocessed the PCR reads via MiXCR and lists one record per CDR3 protein. This sample has around 450,000 distinct CDR3 sequences, with about a sixth found just once. Sequences were derived from PBMCs, mostly from graft donor cells, sampled 360 days after TCRalphabeta/CD19-depleted stem cell transplant. Receptor source: a boy less than two years old who had a stem cell transplant for Wiskott-Aldrich syndrome, so the T cells may come from the graft donor.

A word on this clonotype: The junction departs from germline at one end; a sequencing error may be responsible. The rearrangement links TRBV12-3 or TRBV12-4 to TRBJ2-5, with 7 bases lining up with TRBD1. CDR3 size: 11 residues. DNA of the CDR3: TGTGCCAGCAGTTTAGGGCCAGGACAGGACTTC. This sequence encodes CASSLGPGQDF.

The chain joins TRBV5-1 to TRBJ1-2; 9 bases are shared with TRBD1. CDR3 length: 13 amino acids. The J segment lost 8 bases and the V segment lost 3 bases, leaving 5 bases of the junction unmatched. The germline CDR1 and CDR2 sequences are SGHRS and YFSETQ. The CDR3, as DNA: TGCGCCAGCAGCTCCGGGACAGGGTTGGGCTACACCTTC. Translation: CASSSGTGLGYTF.

The chain links TRBV4-3 to TRBJ2-3, with D unresolved. The CDR3 has 14 amino acids. The V and J ends lost 0 bases and 1 base respectively, with 5 bases between them. Germline values: CDR1 LGHNA, CDR2 YSLEER. CDR3 protein: CASSQELRTDTQYF. The DNA of the CDR3 is TGCGCCAGCAGCCAAGAACTACGCACAGATACGCAGTATTTT.

This clonotype was counted only a few times. This chain uses TRBV5-1 with TRBJ2-1, with D perhaps TRBD1 or TRBD2 (5 bases each). The CDR3 is made up of 14 amino acids. The V and J ends lost 0 bases and 9 bases respectively, with 13 bases between them. Germline CDR1 SGHRS, CDR2 YFSETQ. The CDR3 coding sequence is TGCGCCAGCAGCTTGGACCCCGACAGCGGTGAGCAGTTCTTC. It codes for CASSLDPDSGEQFF. The full variable domain, with the rest looked up from reference TRBV5-1 and TRBJ2-1, is KAGVTQTPRYLIKTRGQQVTLSCSPISGHRSVSWYQQTPGQGLQFLFEYFSETQRNKGNFPGRFSGRQFSNSRSEMNVSTLELGDSALYLCASSLDPDSGEQFFGPGTRLTVL.

The chain couples TRBV5-1 to TRBJ2-3; D is unresolved. Trimming left V 5 bases short and J 2 bases short, with 12 bases between. Germline V gene sequence: CDR1 SGHRS, CDR2 YFSETQ. This CDR3 is built from 14 residues. For the CDR3, the DNA is TGCGCCAGCAGAATTGACGCTTTCACAGATACGCAGTATTTT. It yields the protein CASRIDAFTDTQYF.

This clonotype occurred a few times. The chain has TRBV7-8 and TRBJ1-5; tentative D call: TRBD1 (6 bases). Trimming stripped 5 bases from V and 3 bases from J, with 17 bases between. Germline-derived CDR1 and CDR2 are SGHVS and FQNEAQ. This CDR3 is 16 amino acids long. CDR3 protein: CASSQREGGYNQPQHF. CDR3 nucleotides: TGTGCCAGCAGCCAGCGTGAAGGGGGATACAATCAGCCCCAGCATTTT.

This clonotype has only a few counts. The chain is built from TRBV18 and TRBJ2-7; 7 nucleotides match TRBD1. The germline V gene encodes CDR1 KGHSH and CDR2 LQKENI. The CDR3 spans 13 residues. Trimming removed 2 bases from V and 4 bases from J; junction bases left unmatched: 2. This CDR3 is CASSPVQGYEQYF. CDR3 nucleotides: TGTGCCAGCTCACCAGTACAGGGGTACGAGCAGTACTTC.

This clonotype was counted only a few times. The chain employs TRBV11-2 and TRBJ2-3, with 9 bases lining up with TRBD1. The V and J ends lost 5 bases and 1 base, in that order; junction bases with no gene match: 4. Germline CDR1 is SGHAT and CDR2 is FQNNGV. The CDR3 loop spans 15 amino acids. CDR3 protein: CASSTRTGGTDTQYF. For the CDR3, the DNA is TGTGCCAGCAGCACCAGGACAGGGGGCACAGATACGCAGTATTTT.

This chain uses TRBV15 with TRBJ2-3; the match to TRBD2 covers 8 bases. This CDR3 has 17 amino acids. J lost 2 bases, V lost 0 bases, and 7 bases had no gene match. Germline V gene sequence: CDR1 LNHNV, CDR2 YYDKDF (reference sequence). CDR3 nucleotide sequence: TGTGCCACCAGCAGAGATCTACGGGAGGGCGTCACAGATACGCAGTATTTT. Residues: CATSRDLREGVTDTQYF.

This clonotype occurred a few times. The chain carries TRBV10-3 and TRBJ2-5, with D possibly matching TRBD1 (6 bases). The CDR3 has 14 residues. Trimming left V 8 bases short and J 9 bases short, with 22 bases between. Germline CDR1 and CDR2: ENHRY and SYGVKD. Written as DNA, the CDR3 is TGTGCCATCGGACAGCTTCTAGAGGGAAAGCCCCAGTACTTC. Protein sequence: CAIGQLLEGKPQYF.

The sample holds a few counts of this clonotype. V gene TRBV12-3 or TRBV12-4 combines with J gene TRBJ2-5; possibly TRBD2 for D (6 bases). The CDR3 consists of 13 residues. Trimming removed 8 bases at V and 0 bases at J, with 10 bases between. As DNA, the CDR3 is TGTGCCAGCGGGGCTAGCGACCAAGAGACCCAGTACTTC. It is translated as CASGASDQETQYF.

Ten or more counts support this clonotype. V usage is TRBV4-3 and J usage is TRBJ2-1; the D is unclear. Trimming cost V 5 bases and J 1 base, with 9 bases left between them. Germline CDR1 reads LGHNA; CDR2 reads YSLEER. The CDR3 runs to 14 residues. The CDR3 nucleotides are TGCGCCAGCAGCTGGAGAGGTTCCTACAATGAGCAGTTCTTC. Protein product: CASSWRGSYNEQFF.

J is TRBJ1-2 and V is TRBV10-3; D may be TRBD1 (6 bases). This CDR3 spans 13 amino acids. Trimming removed 6 bases from V and 13 bases from J, with 21 bases in between. Germline V lookup: CDR1 ENHRY, CDR2 SYGVKD. CDR3 loop: CAIREPTLPRGTF. The CDR3 DNA reads TGTGCCATCAGAGAGCCTACTCTACCCAGGGGCACCTTC.

V usage is TRBV5-1 and J usage is TRBJ2-2, with TRBD1 matching over 8 bases. CDR1 and CDR2 (germline): SGHRS, YFSETQ. Germline trimming cut 5 bases from V and 6 bases from J; bases unmatched to any gene: 6. This CDR3 has 14 amino acids. The DNA for the CDR3 is TGCGCCAGCAGACCAACGACAGGGGCCGGGGAGCTGTTTTTT. Translating it yields CASRPTTGAGELFF.

This clonotype was picked up a small number of times. The chain recombines TRBV5-5 with TRBJ1-6; D remains unclear. The germline V gene has CDR1 SGHKS and CDR2 YYEKEE (reference sequence). Trimming took off 1 base at V and 7 bases at J, with 18 bases between the two ends. CDR3 length: 17 amino acids. CDR3 nucleotides: TGTGCCAGCAGCTTGAATGACCGGGCCCCTGAAAATTCACCCCTCCACTTT. Its protein is CASSLNDRAPENSPLHF.

This clonotype appeared once. This chain uses TRBV30 with TRBJ2-6; 11 positions agree with TRBD1. Germline V CDR1 and CDR2: GTSNPN, SVGIG (reference sequence). Trimming cost V 3 bases and J 4 bases; bases outside gene matches: 5. This CDR3 spans 16 amino acids. The CDR3 region has the DNA TGTGCCTGGAGCTTGGACAGGGGGCTCGGGGCCAACGTCCTGACTTTC. Translation: CAWSLDRGLGANVLTF.

This clonotype was detected many times. J is TRBJ2-1 and V is TRBV12-3 or TRBV12-4; weak D call: TRBD2 (5 bases). V dropped 6 bases and J dropped 8 bases, with 14 bases sitting between them. The CDR3 is made up of 13 amino acids. CDR3 region: CASRRAGLDEQFF. The CDR3 nucleotides read TGTGCCAGCAGGCGGGCAGGATTGGATGAGCAGTTCTTC.

This clonotype was seen ten or more times. V usage is TRBV10-3 and J usage is TRBJ2-5; 12 bases match TRBD1. V shed 4 bases and J 4 bases; nucleotides not matched to a gene: 1. This CDR3 contains 14 residues. Germline loops: CDR1 ENHRY, CDR2 SYGVKD. The CDR3 DNA sequence: TGTGCCATCAGTGGGGACAGGGGGCTAGAGACCCAGTACTTC. The encoded protein is CAISGDRGLETQYF.

Concerning this clonotype: An end of the junction does not agree with germline; a read error may underlie this. This rearrangement joins TRBV20-1 to TRBJ2-6; TRBD2 agrees at 10 bases. This CDR3 is built from 18 residues. CDR1 is DFQATT and CDR2 is SNEGSKA in the germline V gene (reference sequence). DNA for the CDR3: TGCAGTGCTACTCCGACTAGCGGGTCTTACTCTGGGGCCATCGTCCTGACTTTC. Translated, it gives CSATPTSGSYSGAIVLTF.

The chain uses TRBV5-6 and TRBJ2-7; possibly TRBD2 for D (6 bases). Trimming removed 0 bases at V and 12 bases at J, with 13 bases between. Germline values: CDR1 SGHDT, CDR2 YYEEEE. The CDR3 runs 12 residues. CDR3 sequence (DNA): TGTGCCAGCAGCTTGGCAGGCGGGAAGGCGTACTTC. It encodes CASSLAGGKAYF. Supplemented by reference TRBV5-6 and TRBJ2-7, the full variable domain reads DAGVTQSPTHLIKTRGQQVTLRCSPKSGHDTVSWYQQALGQGPQFIFQYYEEEERQRGNFPDRFSGHQFPNYSSELNVNALLLGDSALYLCASSLAGGKAYFGPGTRLTVT.